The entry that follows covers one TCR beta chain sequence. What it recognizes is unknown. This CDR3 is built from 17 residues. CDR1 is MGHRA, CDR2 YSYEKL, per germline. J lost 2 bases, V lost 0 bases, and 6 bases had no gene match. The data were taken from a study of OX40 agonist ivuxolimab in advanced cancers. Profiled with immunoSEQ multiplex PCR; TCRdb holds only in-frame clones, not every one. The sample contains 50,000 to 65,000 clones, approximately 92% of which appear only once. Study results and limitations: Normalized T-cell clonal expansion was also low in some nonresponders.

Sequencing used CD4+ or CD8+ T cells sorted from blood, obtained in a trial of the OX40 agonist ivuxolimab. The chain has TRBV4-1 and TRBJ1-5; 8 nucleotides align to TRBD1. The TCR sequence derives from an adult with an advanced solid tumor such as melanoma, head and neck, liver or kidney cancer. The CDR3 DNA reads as TGCGCCAGCAGCCAAGATAAGGCAGGGGGCGGCAATCAGCCCCAGCATTTT. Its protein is CASSQDKAGGGNQPQHF.